The next 20 T cell receptor beta chains were all read from a single sample in a study of T cells in tumors after PD-1 blockade. Some clones are missing from TCRdb's copy, which holds only in-frame ones; the method was immunoSEQ multiplex PCR. The data show 60,000 to 70,000 clones, with around 74% seen just once and over 3.5% held by the top ten. The starting material was PBMCs, obtained after anti-PD-1 treatment. The receptor source for this set is a human donor with basal cell carcinoma.

The chain uses TRBV6-5 and TRBJ2-7, with a weak D call TRBD1 (6 bases). Deletions cut 5 bases from V and 3 bases from J, with 14 bases between. The CDR3 runs to 14 residues. CDR1 MNHEY and CDR2 SVGAGI come from the germline V gene. Here the CDR3 DNA reads TGTGCCAGCAGTACCGGGACACGAGACTACGAGCAGTACTTC. Translated: CASSTGTRDYEQYF.

V is TRBV6-1 and J is TRBJ1-4; D unclear. Germline assignment: CDR1 MNHNS and CDR2 SASEGT. CDR3 length: 16 amino acids. The V gene lost 2 bases and the J gene lost 0 bases, with 10 bases spanning the gap. CDR3 protein: CASSERTVATNEKLFF. CDR3 bases: TGTGCCAGCAGTGAACGGACCGTTGCAACTAATGAAAAACTGTTTTTT.

This chain joins TRBV5-1 and TRBJ1-6; perhaps TRBD1 as D (5 bases). V lost 3 bases, J lost 7 bases, and 11 bases lay in between. This CDR3 region has 14 residues. Germline assignment: CDR1 SGHRS and CDR2 YFSETQ. The CDR3 region has the DNA TGCGCCAGCAGCTCGGGGGGTTGGAATTCACCCCTCCACTTT. As protein: CASSSGGWNSPLHF. Full variable domain (remainder filled in from reference TRBV5-1 and TRBJ1-6): KAGVTQTPRYLIKTRGQQVTLSCSPISGHRSVSWYQQTPGQGLQFLFEYFSETQRNKGNFPGRFSGRQFSNSRSEMNVSTLELGDSALYLCASSSGGWNSPLHFGNGTRLTVT.

J is TRBJ2-3 and V is TRBV29-1; D gene ambiguous. This CDR3 contains 13 residues. The germline V gene has CDR1 SQVTM and CDR2 ANQGSEA. V lost 3 bases, J lost 2 bases, and 9 bases lay in between. The CDR3: CSVDLEDTDTQYF. The CDR3 nucleotides are TGCAGCGTTGACCTAGAGGACACAGATACGCAGTATTTT.

This chain connects TRBV3-1 (or the pseudogene TRBV3-2) to TRBJ1-6; the D gene is possibly TRBD1 (6 bases). The CDR3 spans 14 residues. Germline loops: CDR1 LGHDT, CDR2 YNNKEL (reference sequence). V lost 5 bases and J 8 bases, leaving 13 bases between the germline ends. The CDR3: CASSTGQKHSPLHF. CDR3 coding DNA: TGTGCCAGCAGCACAGGACAGAAGCATTCACCCCTCCACTTT.

This clone came up once. The rearrangement links TRBV16 to TRBJ1-3, with TRBD1 matching over 11 bases. V shed 1 base, J shed 4 bases, and the junction held 12 bases outside the gene matches. Germline V CDR1 and CDR2: KGHSY, FQNENV. This CDR3 contains 19 residues. The CDR3 DNA sequence: TGTGCCAGCAGCCAATTGAGCACCCGGGACAGGGGGAGAGGAAACACCATATATTTT. The encoded protein is CASSQLSTRDRGRGNTIYF.

This chain connects TRBV4-1 to TRBJ2-5; D uncertain. The germline V and J ends were trimmed by 2 bases and 5 bases, with 15 bases remaining between them. The CDR3 totals 15 residues. CDR1 and CDR2 (germline): MGHRA, YSYEKL. CDR3 sequence: CASSQTLVISETQYF. The CDR3 nucleotides are TGCGCCAGCAGCCAAACCCTAGTGATTTCGGAGACCCAGTACTTC.

The sample holds one count of this clone. V gene TRBV5-5 combines with J gene TRBJ1-5, with 8 bases fitting TRBD1. Looked up from germline, CDR1 is SGHKS and CDR2 is YYEKEE (reference sequence). The CDR3 is made up of 14 amino acids. V lost 4 bases to trimming and J lost 6 bases; unmatched junction nucleotides: 6. CDR3 DNA sequence: TGTGCCAGCAGCCAAACTGGACAGGGTCAGCCCCAGCATTTT. Translating it yields CASSQTGQGQPQHF. The variable domain in full, with the rest retrieved from reference TRBV5-5 and TRBJ1-5, is DAGVTQSPTHLIKTRGQQVTLRCSPISGHKSVSWYQQVLGQGPQFIFQYYEKEERGRGNFPDRFSARQFPNYSSELNVNALLLGDSALYLCASSQTGQGQPQHFGDGTRLSIL.

The chain couples TRBV30 to TRBJ1-1; D gene ambiguous. V lost 1 base, J lost 4 bases, and 13 bases lay in between. The germline V gene encodes CDR1 GTSNPN and CDR2 SVGIG (reference sequence). This CDR3 spans 14 amino acids. Written as DNA, the CDR3 is TGTGCCTGGAGTGCCTCCAGGTACGGCACTGAAGCTTTCTTT. It is translated as CAWSASRYGTEAFF.

V usage is TRBV5-1 and J usage is TRBJ2-1, with 11 nucleotides matching TRBD2. CDR1 is SGHRS, CDR2 YFSETQ, per germline. The CDR3 spans 18 residues. J gave up 6 bases and V 1 base, and 12 bases lay outside the gene matches. The CDR3 nucleotides are TGCGCCAGCAGCTTGTTTCGGATAGCGGGGGGGCCACTCAATGAGCAGTTCTTC. Protein sequence: CASSLFRIAGGPLNEQFF.

This clone showed up just once. The chain links TRBV19 to TRBJ2-1; 11 positions agree with TRBD1. The J segment lost 5 bases and the V segment lost 6 bases, leaving 6 bases of the junction unmatched. The CDR3 has 15 residues. CDR1 LNHDA and CDR2 SQIVND come from the germline V gene (reference sequence). CDR3 residues: CASRRTGGFDNEQFF. The CDR3 DNA reads as TGTGCCAGTAGGAGGACAGGGGGCTTCGACAATGAGCAGTTCTTC.

The CDR3, as DNA: TGTGCCAGCAGTGAAAGGGGACAACCTAGCAATCAGCCCCAGCATTTT. Translated, it gives CASSERGQPSNQPQHF. This chain links TRBV6-1 with TRBJ1-5; TRBD1 might be the D (6 bases). The V end was cut by 2 bases, the J end by 0 bases, with 11 bases between. The CDR3 contains 16 residues. The germline V gene encodes CDR1 MNHNS and CDR2 SASEGT.

The genes are TRBV6-6 and TRBJ2-1, with a possible D match to TRBD2 (6 bases). The CDR3 runs 15 residues. V dropped 4 bases and J dropped 6 bases, with 16 bases sitting between them. CDR1 is MNHNY and CDR2 is SVGAGI in the germline V gene (reference sequence). CDR3 sequence (DNA): TGTGCCAGCAGTTCTAAACTAGCACAAGGCAATGAGCAGTTCTTC. It codes for CASSSKLAQGNEQFF.

This clone was seen more than once but under ten times. The rearrangement links TRBV23-1 to TRBJ1-6, with no clear D. TRBV23-1 is treated as an ORF (open reading frame) with a function not yet certain. This CDR3 contains 15 residues. Trimming shortened V by 3 bases and J by 9 bases, and 15 bases separated the two germline ends. The CDR3: CASSQLLGPISPLHF. The CDR3 DNA follows: TGCGCCAGCAGTCAGCTCCTTGGACCTATTTCACCCCTCCACTTT.

A few counts support this clone. The V gene is TRBV6-5, the J gene TRBJ1-2, with a tentative D call TRBD1 (5 bases). CDR3 size: 16 residues. The V and J ends lost 0 bases and 3 bases respectively, with 14 bases between them. Germline lookup yields CDR1 MNHEY and CDR2 SVGAGI. The CDR3: CASSYSQGEGYYGYTF. DNA of the CDR3: TGTGCCAGCAGTTACTCCCAGGGAGAGGGATACTATGGCTACACCTTC.

The rearrangement joins TRBV28 to TRBJ1-5; TRBD1 agrees at 8 bases. This CDR3 is 13 amino acids long. J lost 3 bases, V lost 7 bases, and 2 bases had no gene match. The germline CDR1 and CDR2 sequences are MDHEN and SYDVKM. This CDR3 reads CASKDRDNQPQHF. CDR3 in DNA: TGTGCCAGCAAGGACAGGGACAATCAGCCCCAGCATTTT.

The J gene is TRBJ2-7, the V gene TRBV28; the D gene is possibly TRBD2 (7 bases). V was trimmed by 7 bases and J by 3 bases, leaving 19 bases between them. In germline, CDR1 is MDHEN, CDR2 SYDVKM. The CDR3 spans 15 residues. Written as DNA, the CDR3 is TGTGCCAGCACGCTAGGGGGGGACATGGGCTACGAGCAGTACTTC. This codes for CASTLGGDMGYEQYF.

The genes are TRBV18 and TRBJ1-1, with 10 bases fitting TRBD1. The CDR3 sequence is 15 residues long. V lost 5 bases and J lost 0; bases outside the gene matches: 3. Germline lookup yields CDR1 KGHSH and CDR2 LQKENI. Here the CDR3 reads CASSEGTGVNTEAFF. The CDR3 DNA reads TGTGCCAGCTCAGAAGGGACAGGGGTGAACACTGAAGCTTTCTTT.

The chain combines TRBV28 with TRBJ2-5; 8 positions agree with TRBD2. CDR1 is MDHEN and CDR2 is SYDVKM in the germline V gene. Trimming at V came to 2 bases and at J to 3 bases, leaving 8 bases not matched to a gene. The CDR3 is 16 residues long. For the CDR3, the DNA is TGTGCCAGCAGTTTACCTTTGCGGGGGGCGAAAGAGACCCAGTACTTC. Translating it yields CASSLPLRGAKETQYF.

The chain uses TRBV10-3 and TRBJ2-7; possibly TRBD2 for D (5 bases). The CDR3 totals 14 residues. Germline V gene sequence: CDR1 ENHRY, CDR2 SYGVKD. Trimming left V 5 bases short and J 0 bases short, with 11 bases between. CDR3 sequence (DNA): TGTGCCATCAGTAGGACGGGGATCTCCTACGAGCAGTACTTC. This translates into CAISRTGISYEQYF.